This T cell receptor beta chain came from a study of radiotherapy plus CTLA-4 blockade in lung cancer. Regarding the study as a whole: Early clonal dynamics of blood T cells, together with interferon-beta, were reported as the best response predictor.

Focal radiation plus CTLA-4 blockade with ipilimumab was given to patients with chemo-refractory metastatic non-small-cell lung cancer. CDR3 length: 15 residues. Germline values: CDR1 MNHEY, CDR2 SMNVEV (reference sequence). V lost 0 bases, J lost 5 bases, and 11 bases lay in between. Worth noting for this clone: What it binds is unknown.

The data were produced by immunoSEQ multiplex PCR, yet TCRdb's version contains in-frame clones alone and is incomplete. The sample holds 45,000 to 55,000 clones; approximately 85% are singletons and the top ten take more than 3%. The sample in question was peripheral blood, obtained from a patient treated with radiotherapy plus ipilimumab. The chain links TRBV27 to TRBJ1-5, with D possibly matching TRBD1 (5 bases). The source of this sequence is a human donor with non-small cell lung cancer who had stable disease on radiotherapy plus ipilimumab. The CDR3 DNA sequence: TGTGCCAGCAGTTTATCGAACGGGGGAGATCAGCCCCAGCATTTT. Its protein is CASSLSNGGDQPQHF.